This T cell receptor beta chain originates from a study of T cells in Graves' hyperthyroidism and ophthalmopathy. Study-wide results and caveats: Ophthalmopathy, as predicted by the model, came a median roughly 6.5 months after the prediction.

From RNA transcripts, TCR beta CDR3 regions were amplified. An initial round of RT-PCR targeting the TCR CDR3 relied on the HTBI primer set. TCRdb ran MiXCR on the multiplex PCR reads and lists one entry per CDR3 protein. The table shows about 280,000 distinct CDR3 sequences, with 20% to 25% occurring only once. V lost 3 bases and J lost 8, with 14 bases in between. Per the germline V gene, CDR1 is MNHNS and CDR2 is SASEGT. The CDR3 totals 14 residues. This clonotype appeared a few times. The antigen is unknown. Hyperthyroidism in the patients, aged 18 to 65, was newly diagnosed and under 2 months in duration. Uncontrolled infection, other autoimmune disease, pregnancy and lactation each barred patients from inclusion. Ahead of any ophthalmopathy symptoms, the blood sample was obtained at the first diagnosis of hyperthyroidism.

This TCR derives from a man aged 35-49 years with Graves' hyperthyroidism that later progressed to Graves' ophthalmopathy. Sequenced sample: blood. The rearrangement links TRBV6-1 to TRBJ2-4; D unclear. The CDR3 nucleotides are TGTGCCAGCAGTGAGGTCGCCGGTAGGGACATTCAGTACTTC. This encodes CASSEVAGRDIQYF.